What follows are 5 T cell receptor beta chains derived from one specimen sequenced in a study of blood T cells in healthy people across ages. The authors ran a second PCR of 7 to 11 cycles using a sample-barcoded 5' primer and a J-beta primer mix. TCRdb fed the 5' RACE reads into MiXCR, producing one record per CDR3 protein. The sample has about 1,600,000 distinct CDR3 sequences; 42% are singletons. The material sequenced was blood. Receptors were obtained from a woman younger than 35 in good health.

This clonotype occurred a few times. V usage is TRBV25-1 and J usage is TRBJ2-7; TRBD1 agrees at 8 bases. The J segment lost 6 bases and the V segment lost 4 bases, leaving 5 bases of the junction unmatched. This CDR3 has 13 amino acids. CDR1 and CDR2 (germline): MGHDK, SYGVNS. The CDR3 sequence is CASSADRVREQYF. CDR3 in DNA: TGTGCCAGCAGTGCGGACAGGGTTCGCGAGCAGTACTTC.

The V and J genes are TRBV6-6 and TRBJ2-5, with D unclear. The V end lost 8 bases, the J end lost 0 bases, and 10 bases lay between the germline ends. The CDR3 length is 13 residues. Germline lookup yields CDR1 MNHNY and CDR2 SVGAGI (reference sequence). The CDR3 is CASAILNQETQYF. CDR3 DNA sequence: TGTGCCAGCGCTATTCTAAACCAAGAGACCCAGTACTTC.

This clonotype showed up just a few times. This chain links TRBV7-9 with TRBJ2-1, with 8 bases matching TRBD1. This CDR3 contains 12 residues. Germline V CDR1 and CDR2: SEHNR, FQNEAQ (reference sequence). The V segment lost 2 bases and the J segment 12 bases; nucleotides outside the gene matches: 3. The CDR3: CASSLLGTGQFF. The CDR3 DNA follows: TGTGCCAGCAGCTTATTGGGGACAGGGCAGTTCTTC.

The rearrangement uses TRBV20-1 and TRBJ2-1; 11 bases match TRBD2. The tail of the sequence fits TRBJ2-7 better, so the J call may be wrong. This CDR3 spans 16 amino acids. Germline lookup yields CDR1 DFQATT and CDR2 SNEGSKA (reference sequence). The CDR3 region has the DNA TGCAGTGCTAGAGCCCCTCTTAGCGGGAGGGGCAATGAGCAGTACTTC. It codes for CSARAPLSGRGNEQYF.

The chain recombines TRBV7-3 with TRBJ2-7, with D tentatively TRBD1 or TRBD2 (5 bases each). CDR1 is SGHTA and CDR2 is FQGTGA in the germline V gene. V lost 5 bases, J lost 3 bases, and 17 bases lay in between. CDR3 length: 15 amino acids. CDR3 loop: CASSRQTSGGYEQYF. Written as DNA, the CDR3 is TGTGCCAGCAGCCGACAAACCAGTGGGGGCTACGAGCAGTACTTC.